The present entry profiles one T cell receptor beta chain with its context. This clonotype came up once. Its antigen specificity is not known. No much larger clonotype is one base removed from it; base qualities were not supplied. One read yields weak evidence. The sample belongs to a study of T cells in Graves' hyperthyroidism and ophthalmopathy (dated 2019 in TCRdb). A note on the overall study: Peripheral blood samples were taken at the time of initial diagnosis, prior to any treatment. TCR V-J signatures able to tell the groups apart were searched for in a discovery cohort of around 95 patients, of whom around 43 had Graves' ophthalmopathy and roughly 58 had stable Graves' hyperthyroidism. Whether ophthalmopathy could be predicted prospectively was tested in an independent validation cohort made up of under 20 hyperthyroidism patients plus 17 patients who later progressed to ophthalmopathy. For training and testing, the 100 or so patients in the discovery cohort were randomly divided in a 7:3 ratio. The study also compared thyroid tissue and blood T-cell repertoires from 5 to 7 Graves' hyperthyroidism patients. Once sampling was done, hyperthyroidism patients were given methimazole at a starting dose of 30 mg daily, whereas ophthalmopathy patients were given high-dose intravenous methylprednisolone. The paper describes TCR Vbeta CDR3 sequencing of fewer than 150 peripheral blood samples, made up of fewer than 50 ophthalmopathy patients, more than 70 hyperthyroidism patients and 17 progressor patients.

Ophthalmopathy patients had moderately to severely active disease, with a Clinical Activity Score of 3 or more, a NOSPECS grade of 4 or more, and a disease duration of less than 3 months. Any patient with an uncontrolled infection, another autoimmune disease, pregnancy or lactation was excluded. Diagnoses were based on clinical symptoms, serum thyroxine and TRAb, thyroid ultrasound and orbital computed tomography. PBMCs were isolated from 7.5 to 10 ml of fresh peripheral blood by Ficoll-Paque density gradient centrifugation. Total RNA was extracted using Trizol reagent, and RNA quality was assessed on an Agilent 2100 Bioanalyzer. General conclusions and limits of the study: No statistical method was used to fix the sample size in advance, and group allocation was not hidden from the investigators. In validation, the model predicted progression to ophthalmopathy with approximately 69% sensitivity and 72% to 75% specificity, a median of roughly seven months before onset. A model built on a 13 V-J signature distinguished ophthalmopathy from stable hyperthyroidism, reaching roughly 88% sensitivity and around 81% specificity in cross-validation and 80%/75% in testing. Most expanded thyroid clonotypes (frequency above 0.001) were also detected in blood, a finding suggesting that blood repertoires may reflect thyroid immune responses.

Amplification of TCR beta CDR3 regions was carried out from RNA transcripts. For the first round of RT-PCR on the TCR CDR3, the HTBI primer set was used together with the Qiagen OneStep RT-PCR kit. The libraries were constructed in a second round of multiplex PCR and then size-selected and purified. Paired-end sequencing of the libraries was performed with 100 bp reads on an Illumina HiSeq2000. The source study handled its data this way. SOAPnuke was used to process the raw data, with reads discarded if the reads contained adapters or uncalled bases, had a mean Phred below 15, or lacked an exact constant-primer or identifier match. COPE v1.2.5 was used to merge the high-quality paired reads, and each unique nucleotide sequence was defined as a clonotype. Clonotypes were aligned to IMGT TRBV, TRBD and TRBJ reference segments using MiTCR v1.1. The analysis included only V-J combinations with a frequency above 0.0001, which together covered over 98% of the repertoires. The TCS score was defined as F50 (clonal expansion) divided by E x V (chaos), with BLOSUM62-based TCRdist calculated between CDR3 peptides within each V-J. Welch's t-statistics and random forest reduced 500 to 550 V-J features to about 13, which were used in a naive Bayes classifier (R e1071). Using fastp at Q25 and MiXCR, TCRdb reprocessed the public reads and kept productive beta chains. Each record represents a unique CDR3 protein, reported with the most common genes and DNA among its rows. Here the V and J calls rest on TCRdb's processing, not on the authors' analysis. The sample table lists about 640,000 distinct CDR3 sequences, less than 25% of them with a count of one. The ten largest account for under 35% of the sample.

V is reduced by 6 bases and J by 4 bases, leaving a spacing of 21 bases between them. CDR1 is given as MNHNS and CDR2 as SASEGT, both from the germline V gene. The CDR3 sequence holds 16 residues, the cysteine and phenylalanine included. Of all the DNA, just the CDR3 is kept, 48 bases in frame from base 1. The sequenced sample consisted of blood. The chain couples TRBV6-1 to TRBJ2-5; the D region possibly corresponds to TRBD2 (6 bases align). The sequence derives from a man aged 30 to 39 with Graves' ophthalmopathy. The DNA is as follows: TGTGCCAGCAGCCCCGCGGGGCAGGCGGACGCAGAGACCCAGTACTTC. Its translation is CASSPAGQADAETQYF.